This TCR beta chain originates from a study of T cell clonotyping in hematopoietic cell transplantation. Measured with immunoSEQ multiplex PCR; TCRdb has only the in-frame clones, and not every one. The data contain roughly 40,000 clones, 95% of them seen just once; the ten biggest clones take up 0.95%. The CDR3 sequence is 15 residues long. Trimming removed 2 bases at V and 0 bases at J, with 9 bases between. Germline CDR1 and CDR2: SEHNR and FQNEAQ (reference sequence). This receptor was taken from a man aged 30 to 39 in good health. Some clones in this sample may be carry-over from other donors' samples. Sequencing was carried out using peripheral blood mononuclear cells. J is TRBJ2-3 and V is TRBV7-9; possibly TRBD1 for D (6 bases). The DNA for the CDR3 is TGTGCCAGCAGCTTATCCACAGGGAGCACAGATACGCAGTATTTT. This codes for CASSLSTGSTDTQYF.